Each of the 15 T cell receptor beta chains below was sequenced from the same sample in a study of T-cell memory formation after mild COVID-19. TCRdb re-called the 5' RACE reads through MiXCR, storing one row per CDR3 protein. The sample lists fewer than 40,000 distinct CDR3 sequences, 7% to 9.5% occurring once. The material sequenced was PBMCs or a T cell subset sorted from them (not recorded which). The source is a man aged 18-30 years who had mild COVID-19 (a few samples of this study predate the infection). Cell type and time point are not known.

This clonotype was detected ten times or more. The CDR3 sequence: CASSRSHQPQHF. The CDR3 region has the DNA TGTGCCAGCAGCAGGAGTCATCAGCCCCAGCATTTT. The chain is built from TRBV5-6 and TRBJ1-5, with unresolved D. This CDR3 is 12 amino acids long. The V end lost 4 bases, the J end lost 5 bases, and 7 bases lay between the germline ends. Germline assignment: CDR1 SGHDT and CDR2 YYEEEE.

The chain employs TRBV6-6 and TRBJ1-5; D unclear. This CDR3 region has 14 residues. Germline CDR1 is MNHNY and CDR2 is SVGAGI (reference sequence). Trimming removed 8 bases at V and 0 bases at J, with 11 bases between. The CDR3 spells CASGPSDSNQPQHF. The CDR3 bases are TGTGCCAGCGGACCCTCGGATAGCAATCAGCCCCAGCATTTT.

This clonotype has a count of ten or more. The DNA for the CDR3 is TGTGCCAGCAGTGCAACAGGGGGCCTTGGCTACACCTTC. This gives the protein CASSATGGLGYTF. The chain combines TRBV25-1 with TRBJ1-2; 9 bases line up with TRBD1. Germline trimming cut 4 bases from V and 7 bases from J; bases unmatched to any gene: 4. The CDR3 runs to 13 residues. Germline values: CDR1 MGHDK, CDR2 SYGVNS.

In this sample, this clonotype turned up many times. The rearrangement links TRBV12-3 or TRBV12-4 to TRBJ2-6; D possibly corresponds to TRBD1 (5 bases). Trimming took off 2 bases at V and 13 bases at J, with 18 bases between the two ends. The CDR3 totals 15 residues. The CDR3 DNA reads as TGTGCCAGCAGTTTAATGTGGGGCCCCCTTCCGGTCCTGACTTTC. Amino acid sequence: CASSLMWGPLPVLTF.

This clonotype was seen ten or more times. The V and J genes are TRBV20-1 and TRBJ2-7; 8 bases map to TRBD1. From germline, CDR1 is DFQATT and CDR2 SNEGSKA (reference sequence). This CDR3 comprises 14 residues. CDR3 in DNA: TGCAGCGCAGTTTTTGACAGGGGCGTCTACGAGCAGTACGTC. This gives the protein CSAVFDRGVYEQYV.

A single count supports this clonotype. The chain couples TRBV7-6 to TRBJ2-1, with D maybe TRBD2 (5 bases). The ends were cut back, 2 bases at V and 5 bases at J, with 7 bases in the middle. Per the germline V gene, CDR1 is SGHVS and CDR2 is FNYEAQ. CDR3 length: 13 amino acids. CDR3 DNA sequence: TGTGCCAGCAGCTTATGGGGAGACAATGAGCAGTTCTTC. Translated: CASSLWGDNEQFF. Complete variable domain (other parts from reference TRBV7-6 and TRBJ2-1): GAGVSQSPRYKVTKRGQDVALRCDPISGHVSLYWYRQALGQGPEFLTYFNYEAQQDKSGLPNDRFSAERPEGSISTLTIQRTEQRDSAMYRCASSLWGDNEQFFGPGTRLTVL.

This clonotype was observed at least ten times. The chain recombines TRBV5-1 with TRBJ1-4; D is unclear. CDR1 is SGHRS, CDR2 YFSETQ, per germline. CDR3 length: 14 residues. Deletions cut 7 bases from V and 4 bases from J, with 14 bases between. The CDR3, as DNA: TGCGCCAGCGGTGAGGGCCTCGGTAATGAAAAACTGTTTTTT. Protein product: CASGEGLGNEKLFF.

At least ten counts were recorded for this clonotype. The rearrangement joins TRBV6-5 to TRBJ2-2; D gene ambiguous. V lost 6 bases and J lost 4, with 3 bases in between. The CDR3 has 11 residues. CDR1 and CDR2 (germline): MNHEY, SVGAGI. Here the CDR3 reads CASRSTGELFF. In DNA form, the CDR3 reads TGTGCCAGCAGGTCCACCGGGGAGCTGTTTTTT.

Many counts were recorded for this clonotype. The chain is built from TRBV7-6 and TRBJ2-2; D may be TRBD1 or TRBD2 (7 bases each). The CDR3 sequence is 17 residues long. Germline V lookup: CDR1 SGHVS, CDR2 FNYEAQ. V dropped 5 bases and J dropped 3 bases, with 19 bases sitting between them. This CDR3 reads CASSSQGGDPYTGELFF. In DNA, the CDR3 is TGTGCCAGCAGCAGCCAGGGGGGGGACCCCTACACCGGGGAGCTGTTTTTT.

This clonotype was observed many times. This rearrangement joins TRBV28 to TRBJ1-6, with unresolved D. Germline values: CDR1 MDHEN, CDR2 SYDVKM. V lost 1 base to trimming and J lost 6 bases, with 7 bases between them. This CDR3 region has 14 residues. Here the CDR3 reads CASSLYRLNSPLHF. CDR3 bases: TGTGCCAGCAGTTTATACCGTCTTAATTCACCCCTCCACTTT.

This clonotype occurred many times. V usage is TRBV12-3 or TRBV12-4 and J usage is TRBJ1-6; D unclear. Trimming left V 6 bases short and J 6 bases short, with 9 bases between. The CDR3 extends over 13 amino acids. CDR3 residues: CASSPQVNSPLHF. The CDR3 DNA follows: TGTGCCAGCAGCCCCCAGGTTAATTCACCCCTCCACTTT.

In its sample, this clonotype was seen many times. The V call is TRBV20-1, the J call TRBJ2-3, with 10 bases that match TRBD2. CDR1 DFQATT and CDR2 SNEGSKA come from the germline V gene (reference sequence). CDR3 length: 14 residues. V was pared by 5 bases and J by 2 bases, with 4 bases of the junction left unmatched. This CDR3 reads CSAELAGSTDTQYF. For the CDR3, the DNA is TGCAGTGCTGAACTAGCGGGGTCCACAGATACGCAGTATTTT.

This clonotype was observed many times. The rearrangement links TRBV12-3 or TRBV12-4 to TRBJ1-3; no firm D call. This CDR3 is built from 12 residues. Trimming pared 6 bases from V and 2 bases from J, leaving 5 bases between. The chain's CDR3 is CASSSTGNTIYF. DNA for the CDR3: TGTGCCAGCAGCTCCACTGGAAACACCATATATTTT.

CDR3 sequence reads: CASSRGGGETQYF. CDR3 sequence (DNA): TGTGCCAGCAGCCGCGGGGGGGGCGAGACCCAGTACTTC. This rearrangement joins TRBV7-3 to TRBJ2-5; 9 nucleotides match TRBD2. The CDR3 is 13 amino acids. Germline loops: CDR1 SGHTA, CDR2 FQGTGA. With 5 bases clipped from V and 5 bases from J, the junction kept 3 bases outside the gene matches.

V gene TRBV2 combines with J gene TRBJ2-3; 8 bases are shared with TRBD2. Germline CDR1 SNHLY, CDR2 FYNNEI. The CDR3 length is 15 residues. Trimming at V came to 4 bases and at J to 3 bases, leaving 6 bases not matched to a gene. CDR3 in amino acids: CASSGAGVWTDTQYF. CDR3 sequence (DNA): TGTGCCAGCAGTGGAGCGGGGGTATGGACAGATACGCAGTATTTT.